One and the same sample provided the 24 T cell receptor beta chains below, sequenced in a study of cytomegalovirus exposure and HLA in healthy donors. Researchers ran the PCR with 60 Vbeta and 13 Jbeta primers. Some clones are missing from TCRdb's copy, which holds only in-frame ones; the method was immunoSEQ multiplex PCR. Seen here are 150,000 to 200,000 clones, around three quarters observed once, and the top ten hold around 1%. The specimen sequenced was PBMCs. These receptors were obtained from a woman in her forties in good health and CMV-seronegative.

This clone was found a few times. The chain carries TRBV21-1 and TRBJ1-2; TRBD1 was called by the table and not checked on the DNA. TRBV21-1 constitutes a pseudogene. The CDR3 runs to 17 residues. CDR3 loop: CASSKKLGQGAGDGYTF. DNA of the CDR3: TGTGCCAGCAGCAAAAAGCTGGGACAGGGGGCAGGTGATGGCTACACCTTC.

V gene TRBV27 combines with J gene TRBJ1-2; D unresolved. The germline V gene encodes CDR1 MNHEY and CDR2 SMNVEV (reference sequence). The CDR3 totals 16 residues. V dropped 0 bases and J dropped 4 bases, with 15 bases sitting between them. CDR3 protein: CASSLSRANTPYGYTF. CDR3 nucleotides: TGTGCCAGCAGTTTATCGAGGGCAAATACCCCCTATGGCTACACCTTC.

This chain links TRBV5-1 with TRBJ2-1; TRBD2 aligns across 10 bases. Germline V gene sequence: CDR1 SGHRS, CDR2 YFSETQ. Trimming at V came to 0 bases and at J to 4 bases, leaving 7 bases not matched to a gene. The CDR3 length is 17 residues. CDR3 region: CASSLAGASGSYNEQFF. The CDR3 DNA is TGCGCCAGCAGCTTGGCCGGGGCTAGCGGGAGTTACAATGAGCAGTTCTTC.

CDR3 DNA: TGTGCCAGCTCCGTGGGGGGTAAGAGCTCTGGGGCCAACGTCCTGACTTTC. Residues: CASSVGGKSSGANVLTF. This chain connects TRBV27 to TRBJ2-6; the D gene is possibly TRBD2 (6 bases). The CDR3 is 17 residues long. V lost 8 bases and J lost 0, with 17 bases in between. CDR1 and CDR2 from the germline V gene are MNHEY and SMNVEV (reference sequence).

V usage is TRBV5-1 and J usage is TRBJ1-2; 7 bases agree with TRBD1. J lost 3 bases, V lost 4 bases, and 3 bases had no gene match. The CDR3 length is 13 residues. Germline V lookup: CDR1 SGHRS, CDR2 YFSETQ. This CDR3 is CASSLGTDYGYTF. The CDR3 nucleotides read TGCGCCAGCAGCCTAGGGACAGACTATGGCTACACCTTC.

Comment on this clone: The junction differs from germline at one of its ends, possibly a read error. The gene calls are TRBV5-1 and TRBJ2-2, with 13 bases aligning to TRBD2. The CDR3 covers 13 residues. The V gene's germline CDR1 is SGHRS and CDR2 YFSETQ. CDR3 loop: CASSPTSGREMFF. As DNA, the CDR3 is TGCGCCAGCAGCCCAACTAGCGGGAGGGAGATGTTTTTT.

The rearrangement joins TRBV9 to TRBJ2-3, with D unclear. The CDR3 loop spans 15 amino acids. Trimming shortened V by 1 base and J by 0 bases, and 9 bases separated the two germline ends. Germline CDR1 SGDLS, CDR2 YYNGEE. As DNA, the CDR3 is TGTGCCAGCAGCGTATCGTCAGTTAGCACAGATACGCAGTATTTT. The encoded protein is CASSVSSVSTDTQYF.

This chain links TRBV29-1 with TRBJ2-7; 7 positions agree with TRBD1. The CDR3 runs to 12 residues. Looked up from germline, CDR1 is SQVTM and CDR2 is ANQGSEA. V shed 4 bases and J 6 bases; nucleotides not matched to a gene: 6. The CDR3: CSVGQTGSEQYF. The CDR3 bases are TGCAGCGTTGGGCAGACAGGGAGCGAGCAGTACTTC.

A single count supports this clone. The CDR3 DNA reads as TGTGCCATCAACACAGGGGTACAACTTTTGGGCTCCTACAATGAGCAGTTCTTC. It yields the protein CAINTGVQLLGSYNEQFF. The rearrangement uses TRBV10-3 and TRBJ2-1, with 7 bases lining up with TRBD1. Trimming took 7 bases from V and 0 from J; bases not matched to a gene: 15. The CDR3 extends over 18 amino acids. Germline CDR1 reads ENHRY; CDR2 reads SYGVKD.

A single count supports this clone. The genes are TRBV5-1 and TRBJ2-7; TRBD2 aligns across 15 bases. Trimming cost V 4 bases and J 2 bases; bases outside gene matches: 7. Germline V gene lookup returns CDR1 SGHRS and CDR2 YFSETQ. The CDR3 is 17 residues long. Here the CDR3 reads CASSPGTSGRRTYEQYF. The CDR3 DNA is TGCGCCAGCAGCCCCGGGACTAGCGGGAGGAGGACCTACGAGCAGTACTTC.

The rearrangement uses TRBV7-2 and TRBJ2-1; 9 bases map to TRBD1. Germline V gene data show CDR1 as SGHTA and CDR2 as FQGNSA. CDR3 length: 15 amino acids. V was clipped by 1 base and J by 8 bases; unmatched bases: 6. The CDR3 region is CASSLDRGRADEQFF. The CDR3 nucleotides read TGTGCCAGCAGCTTAGACAGGGGGCGCGCCGATGAGCAGTTCTTC.

A single count supports this clone. The V gene is TRBV28, the J gene TRBJ1-5; D gene ambiguous. Germline V lookup: CDR1 MDHEN, CDR2 SYDVKM. There are 12 residues in the CDR3. Trimming stripped 3 bases from V and 7 bases from J, with 7 bases between. The CDR3, as DNA: TGTGCCAGCAGTTTTTCAGCGCAGCCCCAGCATTTT. Its translation: CASSFSAQPQHF.

V is TRBV2 and J is TRBJ1-5; no clear D gene. Looked up from germline, CDR1 is SNHLY and CDR2 is FYNNEI. Trimming removed 3 bases at V and 3 bases at J, with 12 bases between. The CDR3 sequence is 15 residues long. In nucleotides, the CDR3 is TGTGCCAGCAGTGATGAGGGAAGGGACAATCAGCCCCAGCATTTT. It codes for CASSDEGRDNQPQHF.

This clone was counted a single time. The CDR3 reads CSVRSSYNEQFF. CDR3 coding DNA: TGCAGCGTTCGGTCTTCCTACAATGAGCAGTTCTTC. V and J are TRBV29-1 and TRBJ2-1; D is unclear. Germline V CDR1 and CDR2: SQVTM, ANQGSEA. The CDR3 runs 12 residues. V lost 5 bases and J 1 base, leaving 6 bases between the germline ends.

This clone has more than one count but fewer than ten. The chain carries TRBV6-4 and TRBJ2-2, with TRBD1 matching 7 bases. V was clipped by 8 bases and J by 2 bases; unmatched bases: 17. Germline values: CDR1 MRHNA, CDR2 SNTAGT. The CDR3 runs 18 residues. CDR3 DNA sequence: TGTGCCAGCGTAATCTCGGGACAGCCGACCAGAAACACCGGGGAGCTGTTTTTT. Amino acid sequence: CASVISGQPTRNTGELFF.

The chain carries TRBV11-3 and TRBJ2-1; maybe TRBD1 (7 bases). V was trimmed by 1 base and J by 0 bases, leaving 16 bases between them. CDR1 is SGHNT, CDR2 YENEEA, per germline. This CDR3 has 18 residues. In nucleotides, the CDR3 is TGTGCCAGCAGCTTAGGATCCGGGAGACAGGGCTCCTACAATGAGCAGTTCTTC. Its protein product is CASSLGSGRQGSYNEQFF. Filled out from reference TRBV11-3 and TRBJ2-1, the complete variable domain reads EAGVVQSPRYKIIEKKQPVAFWCNPISGHNTLYWYLQNLGQGPELLIRYENEEAVDDSQLPKDRFSAERLKGVDSTLKIQPAELGDSAVYLCASSLGSGRQGSYNEQFFGPGTRLTVL.

This clone was found once. The chain combines TRBV28 with TRBJ2-2, with D uncertain. Per germline, CDR1 MDHEN and CDR2 SYDVKM. With 1 base removed from V and 9 bases from J, the gap between germline ends came to 6 bases. The CDR3 has 12 residues. The CDR3 coding sequence is TGTGCCAGCAGTTTATCTTCCCGGGAGCTGTTTTTT. Its protein is CASSLSSRELFF.

The J gene is TRBJ2-5, the V gene TRBV7-2; TRBD2 matches 10 bases. Per germline, CDR1 SGHTA and CDR2 FQGNSA. The CDR3 totals 16 residues. Trimming at V came to 4 bases and at J to 9 bases, leaving 14 bases not matched to a gene. As DNA, the CDR3 is TGTGCCAGCAGCTCCCTGGGACTAGCGCCTCTATTGTCCCAGTACTTC. It codes for CASSSLGLAPLLSQYF.

V gene TRBV19 combines with J gene TRBJ2-7; 8 bases are a match to TRBD1. The CDR3 runs 13 residues. Germline assignment: CDR1 LNHDA and CDR2 SQIVND (reference sequence). Losses at the gene ends were 4 bases for V and 5 bases for J; bases not matched to a gene: 4. This CDR3 is CASSTGTGDEQYF. CDR3 nucleotides: TGTGCCAGTAGTACAGGGACAGGTGACGAGCAGTACTTC.

The V call is TRBV5-1, the J call TRBJ1-1; the D gene is possibly TRBD1 (5 bases). Trimming left V 5 bases short and J 5 bases short, with 22 bases between. The CDR3 covers 16 residues. Germline V lookup: CDR1 SGHRS, CDR2 YFSETQ. CDR3 nucleotide sequence: TGCGCCAGCAGGTGGGGCAGCCTAATTGGGGGGACTGAAGCTTTCTTT. Its protein product is CASRWGSLIGGTEAFF.

The V call is TRBV5-8, the J call TRBJ2-3; D gene uncertain. CDR3 length equals 15 residues. Trimming pared 0 bases from V and 0 bases from J, leaving 8 bases between. Germline assignment: CDR1 SGHTS and CDR2 YDEGEE. The CDR3 loop is CASSLGMESTDTQYF. In nucleotides, the CDR3 is TGTGCCAGCAGCTTGGGGATGGAGAGCACAGATACGCAGTATTTT.

The chain uses TRBV28 and TRBJ2-3; D is undetermined. Germline V gene data show CDR1 as MDHEN and CDR2 as SYDVKM. The length of the CDR3 is 12 residues. V dropped 4 bases and J dropped 5 bases, with 7 bases sitting between them. This CDR3 is CASSSYQDTQYF. The CDR3 DNA follows: TGTGCCAGCAGTTCCTACCAAGATACGCAGTATTTT.

The chain couples TRBV6-5 to TRBJ1-4, with TRBD1 identical over 8 bases. CDR3 length: 12 amino acids. Germline V gene lookup returns CDR1 MNHEY and CDR2 SVGAGI. V was clipped by 6 bases and J by 10 bases; unmatched bases: 4. CDR3 amino acids: CASSPGQGKLFF. The DNA for the CDR3 is TGTGCCAGCAGCCCCGGACAGGGAAAACTGTTTTTT.

This chain links TRBV29-1 with TRBJ1-2; D is undetermined. Germline assignment: CDR1 SQVTM and CDR2 ANQGSEA. V was cut by 7 bases and J by 5 bases, with 14 bases left in between. The CDR3 extends over 12 amino acids. The CDR3 coding sequence is TGCAGCGCTACACGAGGCAGTTATGGCTACACCTTC. Amino acids: CSATRGSYGYTF.